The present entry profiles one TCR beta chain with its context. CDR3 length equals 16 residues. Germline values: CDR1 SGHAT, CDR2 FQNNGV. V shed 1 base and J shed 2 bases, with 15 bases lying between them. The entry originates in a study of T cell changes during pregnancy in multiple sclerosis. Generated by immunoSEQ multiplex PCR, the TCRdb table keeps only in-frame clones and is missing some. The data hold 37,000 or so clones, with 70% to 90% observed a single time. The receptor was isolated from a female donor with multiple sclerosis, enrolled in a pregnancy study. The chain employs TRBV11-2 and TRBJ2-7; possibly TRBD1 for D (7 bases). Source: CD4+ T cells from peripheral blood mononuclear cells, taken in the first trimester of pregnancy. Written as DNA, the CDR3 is TGTGCCAGCAGCTTAGTCCGGGCAGGGGGGACCTACGAGCAGTACTTC. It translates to CASSLVRAGGTYEQYF.